Each of the 20 T cell receptor beta chains below was sequenced from the same sample in a study of blood T cell repertoires in COVID-19. The method was immunoSEQ multiplex PCR; TCRdb's version includes in-frame clones alone and lacks a portion of them. In the table there are over 100,000 clones, roughly 86% of which are singletons. The material sequenced was peripheral blood. Source of these receptors: a middle-aged man with acute or convalescent COVID-19.

The chain links TRBV5-5 to TRBJ2-7; possible D gene TRBD2, 6 bases. CDR1 and CDR2 from the germline V gene are SGHKS and YYEKEE (reference sequence). V was pared by 1 base and J by 4 bases, with 24 bases between. The length of the CDR3 is 18 residues. The CDR3 is CASSLKTTSTTTGYEQYF. CDR3 DNA: TGTGCCAGCAGCTTGAAGACTACTAGCACGACAACGGGGTACGAGCAGTACTTC.

The V and J genes are TRBV9 and TRBJ1-6; maybe TRBD1 (5 bases). This CDR3 is 16 amino acids long. The germline gives CDR1 SGDLS, CDR2 YYNGEE. Trimming removed 6 bases from V and 9 bases from J, with 22 bases in between. CDR3 coding DNA: TGTGCCAGCACCCGGGGGGAACAGCCCCTGGGTTCACCCCTCCACTTT. It encodes CASTRGEQPLGSPLHF.

The chain has TRBV6-5 and TRBJ2-7; 10 bases line up with TRBD2. From germline, CDR1 is MNHEY and CDR2 SVGAGI. V lost 5 bases and J lost 4; bases outside the gene matches: 8. The CDR3 is 15 residues long. CDR3: CASSKTGTSVYEQYF. The CDR3 bases are TGTGCCAGCAGTAAAACCGGGACTAGCGTATACGAGCAGTACTTC.

This clone was detected a few times. This sequence joins TRBV7-9 and TRBJ2-2; TRBD2 matches 12 bases. Trimming took 4 bases from V and 4 from J; bases not matched to a gene: 4. The CDR3 runs 16 residues. CDR1 and CDR2 from the germline V gene are SEHNR and FQNEAQ (reference sequence). CDR3 sequence reads: CASSSGLAGPTGELFF. CDR3 nucleotide sequence: TGTGCCAGCAGCTCCGGACTAGCGGGACCCACCGGGGAGCTGTTTTTT. Full variable domain (rest looked up from reference TRBV7-9 and TRBJ2-2): DTGVSQNPRHKITKRGQNVTFRCDPISEHNRLYWYRQTLGQGPEFLTYFQNEAQLEKSRLLSDRFSAERPKGSFSTLEIQRTEQGDSAMYLCASSSGLAGPTGELFFGEGSRLTVL.

The rearrangement links TRBV19 to TRBJ1-1; possible D gene TRBD1, 6 bases. CDR1 LNHDA and CDR2 SQIVND come from the germline V gene (reference sequence). The V gene lost 10 bases and the J gene lost 3 bases, with 15 bases spanning the gap. There are 13 residues in the CDR3. For the CDR3, the DNA is TGTGCCACCTCGGACAGTAAGGACACTGAAGCTTTCTTT. This sequence encodes CATSDSKDTEAFF.

The table lists this clone with a count of one. The chain employs TRBV6-4 and TRBJ2-1; D possibly corresponds to TRBD1 (6 bases). The CDR3 is 13 amino acids. Trimming left V 6 bases short and J 5 bases short, with 11 bases between. Germline V lookup: CDR1 MRHNA, CDR2 SNTAGT. CDR3 region: CASSSNRDNEQFF. The CDR3 DNA follows: TGTGCCAGCAGCAGTAACAGGGACAATGAGCAGTTCTTC.

V gene TRBV13 combines with J gene TRBJ2-1; D is unclear. CDR1 PRHDT and CDR2 FYEKMQ come from the germline V gene (reference sequence). The CDR3 contains 18 residues. The V end lost 5 bases, the J end lost 0 bases, and 20 bases lay between the germline ends. CDR3 nucleotides: TGTGCCAGCAGCGCGCCCCCCCAGGTGGTGTTCTCCTACAATGAGCAGTTCTTC. Its translation: CASSAPPQVVFSYNEQFF.

V gene TRBV3-1 (or the pseudogene TRBV3-2) combines with J gene TRBJ1-1; no firm D call. Germline lookup yields CDR1 LGHDT and CDR2 YNNKEL (reference sequence). Trimming cost V 1 base and J 7 bases, with 10 bases left between them. The CDR3 is made up of 13 amino acids. CDR3 loop: CASSQVIGGEAFF. CDR3 nucleotide sequence: TGTGCCAGCAGCCAAGTAATCGGAGGTGAAGCTTTCTTT.

The chain has TRBV6-2 or TRBV6-3 and TRBJ1-5; D is possibly TRBD1 (6 bases). CDR3 length: 13 amino acids. Germline values: CDR1 MNHEY, CDR2 SVGEGT. The V gene lost 5 bases and the J gene lost 5 bases, with 10 bases spanning the gap. The CDR3 reads CASSKQGHQPQHF. The CDR3 DNA is TGTGCCAGCAGTAAACAGGGACATCAGCCCCAGCATTTT.

V and J are TRBV5-1 and TRBJ2-1, with 7 bases matching TRBD2. CDR1 SGHRS and CDR2 YFSETQ come from the germline V gene. V was clipped by 1 base and J by 1 base; unmatched bases: 8. The CDR3 consists of 17 residues. CDR3: CASSLLPSGSSYNEQFF. The CDR3 DNA follows: TGCGCCAGCAGCTTGTTGCCTAGCGGTTCATCCTACAATGAGCAGTTCTTC.

The chain recombines TRBV19 with TRBJ2-3; D possibly corresponds to TRBD2 (6 bases). Trimming took 7 bases from V and 1 from J, leaving 12 bases between them. The CDR3 sequence is 14 residues long. Germline values: CDR1 LNHDA, CDR2 SQIVND (reference sequence). CDR3 coding DNA: TGTGCCAGTACCCTGGGGGAGGGCACAGATACGCAGTATTTT. It translates to CASTLGEGTDTQYF.

The chain links TRBV27 to TRBJ1-1; D call uncertain. The CDR3 has 13 amino acids. CDR1 and CDR2 (germline): MNHEY, SMNVEV (reference sequence). V lost 7 bases and J lost 4, with 13 bases in between. The CDR3 here is CASKWGGSTEAFF. CDR3 in DNA: TGTGCCAGCAAGTGGGGAGGTAGCACTGAAGCTTTCTTT.

The genes are TRBV11-3 and TRBJ2-3, with 8 bases fitting TRBD2. Germline V CDR1 and CDR2: SGHNT, YENEEA. V dropped 5 bases and J dropped 5; count of bases not matched to a gene: 9. The CDR3 is made up of 15 amino acids. DNA for the CDR3: TGTGCCAGCAGCGAAAGGGCCGGGGGGGGAGATACGCAGTATTTT. Translating it yields CASSERAGGGDTQYF.

The chain uses TRBV11-2 and TRBJ2-5; D may be TRBD2 (6 bases). This CDR3 is built from 15 residues. V lost 1 base and J lost 5, with 14 bases in between. Germline loops: CDR1 SGHAT, CDR2 FQNNGV. The chain's CDR3 is CASSLGGVYLETQYF. In DNA, the CDR3 is TGTGCCAGCAGCTTAGGGGGGGTTTATTTGGAGACCCAGTACTTC.

CDR3 protein: CASSDLRSTDTQYF. DNA of the CDR3: TGTGCCAGCAGTGACTTACGGAGCACAGATACGCAGTATTTT. The gene calls are TRBV7-9 and TRBJ2-3; D not resolved. The germline CDR1 and CDR2 sequences are SEHNR and FQNEAQ (reference sequence). The CDR3 consists of 14 residues. V was trimmed by 6 bases and J by 0 bases, leaving 10 bases between them.

The chain carries TRBV9 and TRBJ1-6, with D possibly being TRBD1 (5 bases). V was cut by 0 bases and J by 7 bases, with 11 bases left in between. Germline V gene data show CDR1 as SGDLS and CDR2 as YYNGEE. CDR3 length: 15 amino acids. CDR3 loop: CASSVVGGNNSPLHF. CDR3 DNA: TGTGCCAGCAGCGTAGTCGGGGGGAACAATTCACCCCTCCACTTT.

The J gene is TRBJ1-1, the V gene TRBV5-1; D is ambiguous. V gave up 0 bases and J gave up 8 bases, with 11 bases separating them. This CDR3 is 13 amino acids long. CDR1 SGHRS and CDR2 YFSETQ come from the germline V gene. The CDR3 bases are TGCGCCAGCAGCTTGGCGTCGGAGGGAGAAGCTTTCTTT. Its protein product is CASSLASEGEAFF. The full variable domain, in which reference TRBV5-1 and TRBJ1-1 provide the parts outside the CDR3, is KAGVTQTPRYLIKTRGQQVTLSCSPISGHRSVSWYQQTPGQGLQFLFEYFSETQRNKGNFPGRFSGRQFSNSRSEMNVSTLELGDSALYLCASSLASEGEAFFGQGTRLTVV.

This chain joins TRBV10-1 and TRBJ1-3; D gene uncertain. The CDR3 is 16 residues long. Germline loops: CDR1 WNHNN, CDR2 SYGVQD (reference sequence). V lost 7 bases and J lost 0, with 16 bases in between. The CDR3 protein is CASKWARPASGNTIYF. CDR3 in DNA: TGCGCCAGCAAATGGGCGCGCCCCGCCTCTGGAAACACCATATATTTT.

The CDR3 DNA reads TGCGCCAGCAGCTCAGCGCAGGGTGAGAACACTGAAGCTTTCTTT. Encoded protein: CASSSAQGENTEAFF. The chain has TRBV5-1 and TRBJ1-1; TRBD1 is a possible D gene (5 bases). CDR3 length: 15 amino acids. Germline CDR1 SGHRS, CDR2 YFSETQ. Trimming shortened V by 3 bases and J by 1 base, and 13 bases separated the two germline ends.

The chain is built from TRBV2 and TRBJ1-1; tentatively, D is TRBD1 (5 bases). CDR1 is SNHLY, CDR2 FYNNEI, per germline. V gave up 6 bases and J gave up 6 bases, with 20 bases separating them. The CDR3 has 15 amino acids. This CDR3 is CASRVRGDGGSEAFF. Written as DNA, the CDR3 is TGTGCCAGCAGGGTCCGGGGGGACGGCGGATCTGAAGCTTTCTTT.